This T cell receptor (beta chain) was sequenced for a study of T cells expressing NK-cell markers. Study summary: Sequenced donors, eight in total, included seven who were HCMV-seropositive and one who was seronegative.

5'RACE template switching built TCR beta cDNA with unique molecular identifiers. TCRdb reanalyzed the 5' RACE reads and collapses them to one entry per CDR3 protein, without DNA. The specimen's table records roughly 430,000 distinct CDR3 sequences. This TCR derives from a woman between 18 and 70 years old in good health. The material sequenced was blood T cells: a sorted CD56 or NKG2C T cell subset, CD4+ or CD8+ T cells, or bulk PBMC T cells (not recorded which).

The CDR3 spells CACSPEGILGYTF. The chain joins TRBV10-3 to TRBJ1-2. The CDR3 has 13 amino acids. Germline values: CDR1 ENHRY, CDR2 SYGVKD.